The entry below gives a single T cell receptor (beta chain) sequence along with its context. Its antigen is not known. These data come from a study of post-analysis software for immune sequencing data. Every TCR beta cDNA library bore unique molecular identifiers. TCRdb reprocessed the PCR reads via MiXCR and lists one record per CDR3 protein. The sample carries around 500,000 distinct CDR3 sequences, approximately 31% recorded once. V lost 4 bases and J 2 bases, leaving 14 bases between the germline ends. Germline V gene data show CDR1 as SGHDT and CDR2 as YYEEEE. The CDR3 runs to 15 residues. Broader study findings: Five TRBV segments, including TRBV5-6, TRBV5-1 and TRBV20-1, were more frequent in patients than controls. Significantly lower normalized Chao1 diversity was seen in multiple sclerosis patients than in controls. Samples from a shared batch, those prepared together, strongly co-clustered by F measure.

V gene TRBV5-6 combines with J gene TRBJ2-3, with D tentatively TRBD1 (6 bases). What was sequenced was blood. This receptor was identified in a girl younger than 18 with multiple sclerosis. The CDR3 loop is CASSPTGRITDTQYF. CDR3 DNA sequence: TGTGCCAGCAGCCCGACAGGAAGAATCACAGATACGCAGTATTTT.